This is a list of T cell receptor beta chains from one sample in a study of T-cell reconstitution after alpha-beta-depleted transplantation in children. TCRdb redid the calling of the PCR reads with MiXCR, one entry per CDR3 protein. The data contain approximately 99,000 distinct CDR3 sequences, approximately 6.9% of them seen just once; the ten biggest clones take up 20% to 25%. The sample here was PBMCs, mostly from graft donor cells, taken 360 days after TCRalphabeta/CD19-depleted stem cell transplant. The receptors derive from a male patient aged 2-15 years who had a stem cell transplant for acute lymphoblastic leukemia, so the T cells may come from the graft donor. CDR3s include the opening cysteine and the closing phenylalanine or tryptophan. D genes are given only for firm matches. Clone size is given for some rows only: seen once, a few or many times, or a class if the clone is expanded.

cdr3_nt: TGTGCCACCAACCCCCAGCGGGGGGTCACAGATACGCAGTATTTT
cdr3_aa: CATNPQRGVTDTQYF
clone_size: many
j_call: TRBJ2-3
d_call: TRBD2
v_call: TRBV10-3

cdr3_nt: TGTGCCAGCAGCCTTGAAGTGAGAACCCCTGAGCAGTTCTTC
cdr3_aa: CASSLEVRTPEQFF
clone_size: few
j_call: TRBJ2-1
d_call: NA
v_call: TRBV9

cdr3_nt: TGTGCCACCGGGGATTTTAGCAATCAGCCCCAGCATTTT
cdr3_aa: CATGDFSNQPQHF
clone_size: NA
j_call: TRBJ1-5
d_call: NA
v_call: TRBV6-5

cdr3_nt: TGTGCTAGTGCGCGGATTGGGAGGCCCACAGATACGCAGTATTTT
cdr3_aa: CASARIGRPTDTQYF
clone_size: many
j_call: TRBJ2-3
d_call: NA
v_call: TRBV12-5

cdr3_nt: TGCGCCAGCAGCTTGGGCTACAACCCCGGGGAGCTGTTTTTT
cdr3_aa: CASSLGYNPGELFF
clone_size: many
j_call: TRBJ2-2
d_call: NA
v_call: TRBV5-1

cdr3_nt: TGTGCCAGCAGTTACGGGACACAAGCTTTCTTT
cdr3_aa: CASSYGTQAFF
clone_size: NA
j_call: TRBJ1-1
d_call: NA
v_call: TRBV6-2/TRBV6-3

cdr3_nt: TGCGCCAGCAGCCAAGGGCCGGGAGCCCCTTTTCCCTCCCCTTATGGCTACACCTTC
cdr3_aa: CASSQGPGAPFPSPYGYTF
clone_size: many
j_call: TRBJ1-2
d_call: NA
v_call: TRBV4-3

cdr3_nt: TGTGCCAGCAGCGAATACCCGGGACAGGGATGCTACACCTTC
cdr3_aa: CASSEYPGQGCYTF
clone_size: NA
j_call: TRBJ1-2
d_call: NA
v_call: TRBV21-1

cdr3_nt: TGTGCCAGCAGTTATACGTCTAGCGGGGTTCCCTACAATGAGCAGTTCTTC
cdr3_aa: CASSYTSSGVPYNEQFF
clone_size: many
j_call: TRBJ2-1
d_call: TRBD2
v_call: TRBV6-5

cdr3_nt: TGCAGTGCTAGGGGGGAACAGGTATTAGGGGATAATGAGCAGTTCTTC
cdr3_aa: CSARGEQVLGDNEQFF
clone_size: many
j_call: TRBJ2-1
d_call: NA
v_call: TRBV20-1

cdr3_nt: TGTGCCAGCAGTGCGAAGTTAGGGACCCAGTACTTC
cdr3_aa: CASSAKLGTQYF
clone_size: many
j_call: TRBJ2-5
d_call: NA
v_call: TRBV28

cdr3_nt: TGTGCCAGCAGCTCCCCCGTGGGGGGGCGGAACGAGCAGTACTTC
cdr3_aa: CASSSPVGGRNEQYF
clone_size: few
j_call: TRBJ2-7
d_call: NA
v_call: TRBV7-9

cdr3_nt: TGTGCCAGCAGCTTTGGAGCCTTAGTAGGAGGAGATACGCAGTATTTT
cdr3_aa: CASSFGALVGGDTQYF
clone_size: many
j_call: TRBJ2-3
d_call: NA
v_call: TRBV11-2

cdr3_nt: TGTGCCAGCCTGGAGACAGATACCTACGAGCAGTACTTC
cdr3_aa: CASLETDTYEQYF
clone_size: many
j_call: TRBJ2-7
d_call: NA
v_call: TRBV28

cdr3_nt: TGTGCCAGCAGCCTCTTCGGACTAGCGGGGGACAGTGAGCAGTTCTTC
cdr3_aa: CASSLFGLAGDSEQFF
clone_size: many
j_call: TRBJ2-1
d_call: TRBD2
v_call: TRBV7-2

cdr3_nt: TGTGCCAGCAGTTTACGCGGTAGCTCCTACAATGAGCAGTTCTTC
cdr3_aa: CASSLRGSSYNEQFF
clone_size: NA
j_call: TRBJ2-1
d_call: NA
v_call: TRBV27

cdr3_nt: TGCGCCAGCATACTTTCAGGGCGGAGGTTTCCGCCCCAGCATTTT
cdr3_aa: CASILSGRRFPPQHF
clone_size: NA
j_call: TRBJ1-5
d_call: NA
v_call: TRBV10-1

cdr3_nt: TGTGCCAGCAGTTTCGGGGGGAGTCCTGAAGCTTTCTTT
cdr3_aa: CASSFGGSPEAFF
clone_size: many
j_call: TRBJ1-1
d_call: NA
v_call: TRBV12-3/TRBV12-4

cdr3_nt: TGCGCCAGCAGCTTGGACGGGAGGATTGTGGATACGCAGTATTTT
cdr3_aa: CASSLDGRIVDTQYF
clone_size: many
j_call: TRBJ2-3
d_call: TRBD2
v_call: TRBV5-1

cdr3_nt: TGTGCCAGCAGCTTAGGCGGGGGGTTGAACACCGGGGAGCTGTTTTTT
cdr3_aa: CASSLGGGLNTGELFF
clone_size: few
j_call: TRBJ2-2
d_call: TRBD2
v_call: TRBV7-8

cdr3_nt: TGCAGTGCTTGGGGTCGTAGTGCCGCCCGTTACGAGCAGTACTTC
cdr3_aa: CSAWGRSAARYEQYF
clone_size: NA
j_call: TRBJ2-7
d_call: NA
v_call: TRBV20-1

cdr3_nt: TGTGCCAGCAGTTATCGAGGGAAGAAGGAGCAGTTCTTC
cdr3_aa: CASSYRGKKEQFF
clone_size: few
j_call: TRBJ2-1
d_call: NA
v_call: TRBV25-1

cdr3_nt: TGTGCCAGCAGTTACTCCTCTAGGTTGAACACCGGGGAGCTGTTTTTT
cdr3_aa: CASSYSSRLNTGELFF
clone_size: few
j_call: TRBJ2-2
d_call: NA
v_call: TRBV6-2/TRBV6-3

cdr3_nt: TGTGCCAGCAGCTACCCCCGGACAGGGGAATACACAGATACGCAGTATTTT
cdr3_aa: CASSYPRTGEYTDTQYF
clone_size: NA
j_call: TRBJ2-3
d_call: TRBD1
v_call: TRBV7-2

cdr3_nt: TGTGCCAGCAGTGGGCAGGGGGCCCACGAGCAGTACTTC
cdr3_aa: CASSGQGAHEQYF
clone_size: NA
j_call: TRBJ2-7
d_call: TRBD1
v_call: TRBV2

cdr3_nt: TGTGCCAGCAGCTTAAGAGGGGGTATCTACAATAAGCAGTTCTTC
cdr3_aa: CASSLRGGIYNKQFF
clone_size: NA
j_call: TRBJ2-1
d_call: NA
v_call: TRBV11-3

cdr3_nt: TGTGCCAGCAGTTATACCTGGGGGCGGAATGAGCAGTTCTTC
cdr3_aa: CASSYTWGRNEQFF
clone_size: few
j_call: TRBJ2-1
d_call: NA
v_call: TRBV11-2

cdr3_nt: TGTGCCACCAGTGATTCGCGGGGGCCTTACAATGAGCAGTTCTTC
cdr3_aa: CATSDSRGPYNEQFF
clone_size: many
j_call: TRBJ2-1
d_call: NA
v_call: TRBV24-1

cdr3_nt: TGTGCCAGCAGCGTAGCTCCGGGACAGAAATACTATGGCTACACCTTC
cdr3_aa: CASSVAPGQKYYGYTF
clone_size: many
j_call: TRBJ1-2
d_call: TRBD1
v_call: TRBV9